This is a list of T cell receptor beta chains from one sample in a study of cytomegalovirus exposure and HLA in healthy donors. The repertoire was sequenced with immunoSEQ multiplex PCR; TCRdb's copy has only in-frame clones and lacks some. The sample yields some 140,000 clones, over 70% seen once. The sample taken for sequencing was PBMCs. These receptors all come from a woman between 18 and 30 years old in good health and CMV-seronegative. The conserved cysteine and the conserved F or W are not part of the CDR3 here. Clone size, where shown, is once, few, many, or a class for clones that have expanded.

v_call	j_call	clone_size	cdr3_aa
TRBV19	TRBJ2-3	.	ASSRTGGGTDTQY
TRBV2	TRBJ1-1	.	ASTLDRNTEAF
TRBV7-8	TRBJ2-1	.	ASSLGAGGPNEQF
TRBV5-4	TRBJ2-2	few	ASSPGVNTGELF
TRBV12-5	TRBJ2-1	.	ASRTSGSVGEQF
TRBV6-5	TRBJ2-2	.	ASSYSTSWNTGELF
TRBV19	TRBJ1-5	few	ASSYRGNQPQH
TRBV6-4	TRBJ2-1	many	ASSDGREAHNEQF
TRBV5-4	TRBJ2-5	.	ASSFEGDRREETQY
TRBV2	TRBJ2-1	.	ASSGVTPNEQF
TRBV9	TRBJ2-3	.	ASSVSGRGADTQY
TRBV23-1	TRBJ2-1	.	AIPVSYNEQF
TRBV29-1	TRBJ2-3	.	SGEVAGTDTQY
TRBV20-1	TRBJ1-2	.	SARDQGGYT
TRBV11-2	TRBJ2-7	.	ASSPITAGRRSYEQY
TRBV6-1	TRBJ1-1	.	ASSELRVGNTEAF
TRBV5-1	TRBJ2-7	few	ASSWRLAGEDEQY
TRBV30	TRBJ2-7	.	AWRTGFSYEQY
TRBV2	TRBJ1-2	.	ASSENDQPGGYT
TRBV7-9	TRBJ2-7	.	ASSSFGERGLYEQY
TRBV5-1	TRBJ1-1	few	ASSSTHDAGVTEAF
TRBV11-2	TRBJ2-3	once	ASSLVPEHTQY